The 10 T cell receptor beta chains presented below share a single source sample, sequenced in a study of blood T cell repertoires in COVID-19. Only in-frame clones appear in the TCRdb table, and some are missing; sequencing was by immunoSEQ multiplex PCR. Here the sample spans some 200,000 clones, approximately 84% being singletons. What was sequenced was peripheral blood. The receptors derive from a woman aged 45-65 years with active or convalescent COVID-19.

The chain joins TRBV5-4 to TRBJ2-3; 7 bases are shared with TRBD2. The CDR3 is 13 residues long. J was trimmed by 7 bases and V by 2 bases; bases with no gene match: 4. Germline V gene lookup returns CDR1 SGHNT and CDR2 YYREEE (reference sequence). The CDR3 DNA is TGTGCCAGCAGCTTTATACTAGCGAATACGCAGTATTTT. The encoded protein is CASSFILANTQYF.

The chain combines TRBV7-6 with TRBJ2-1, with 9 bases matching TRBD1. CDR3 size: 15 residues. J gave up 7 bases and V 6 bases, and 10 bases lay outside the gene matches. CDR1 is SGHVS and CDR2 is FNYEAQ in the germline V gene. The CDR3 sequence is CASRGGDRVVNEQFF. The DNA of the CDR3 is TGTGCCAGCAGGGGTGGGGACAGGGTAGTTAATGAGCAGTTCTTC.

The chain combines TRBV15 with TRBJ1-1, with D perhaps TRBD1 (6 bases). Trimming took off 0 bases at V and 5 bases at J, with 13 bases between the two ends. CDR1 and CDR2 from the germline V gene are LNHNV and YYDKDF (reference sequence). The CDR3 has 15 residues. Written as DNA, the CDR3 is TGTGCCACCAGCAGAGAATTGGGGGCGCCGACTGAAGCTTTCTTT. Its translation is CATSRELGAPTEAFF.

The V and J genes are TRBV25-1 and TRBJ2-2, with 11 bases lining up with TRBD1. The CDR3 covers 14 residues. Germline assignment: CDR1 MGHDK and CDR2 SYGVNS. Trimming removed 5 bases from V and 6 bases from J; junction bases left unmatched: 2. The CDR3 bases are TGTGCCAGCAGTAGGACAGGGGGCGCCGGGGAGCTGTTTTTT. Amino acid sequence: CASSRTGGAGELFF.

In its sample, this clone was seen once. CDR3 protein: CASSDGAGLQPQHF. CDR3 DNA sequence: TGCGCCAGCAGTGATGGGGCAGGGCTCCAGCCCCAGCATTTT. The rearrangement joins TRBV10-2 to TRBJ1-5; a possible D gene is TRBD1 (5 bases). V was clipped by 3 bases and J by 7 bases, with 13 bases between them. Per germline, CDR1 WSHSY and CDR2 SAAADI. CDR3 length: 14 residues.

This clone was recorded only once. V gene TRBV5-1 combines with J gene TRBJ2-1, with 8 nucleotides matching TRBD2. The CDR3 is 16 amino acids. Trimming removed 4 bases from V and 8 bases from J; junction bases left unmatched: 14. Germline V lookup: CDR1 SGHRS, CDR2 YFSETQ. CDR3 loop: CASSLQAGATAHEQFF. The CDR3 nucleotides are TGCGCCAGCAGCCTCCAAGCGGGGGCGACCGCCCATGAGCAGTTCTTC. The entire variable domain, with the rest obtained from reference TRBV5-1 and TRBJ2-1, is as follows: KAGVTQTPRYLIKTRGQQVTLSCSPISGHRSVSWYQQTPGQGLQFLFEYFSETQRNKGNFPGRFSGRQFSNSRSEMNVSTLELGDSALYLCASSLQAGATAHEQFFGPGTRLTVL.

This chain connects TRBV4-2 to TRBJ2-5; 12 bases line up with TRBD2. Germline V lookup: CDR1 LGHNA, CDR2 YNFKEQ. The CDR3 extends over 16 amino acids. The J segment lost 4 bases and the V segment lost 4 bases, leaving 7 bases of the junction unmatched. The chain's CDR3 is CASSRALAGGSETQYF. The CDR3 nucleotides read TGTGCCAGCAGCCGGGCACTAGCGGGGGGTTCAGAGACCCAGTACTTC.

V gene TRBV2 combines with J gene TRBJ2-1; D possibly corresponds to TRBD1 (5 bases). V dropped 3 bases and J dropped 8 bases, with 14 bases sitting between them. Per the germline V gene, CDR1 is SNHLY and CDR2 is FYNNEI. The CDR3 sequence is 14 residues long. Here the CDR3 reads CASSERHQGYEQFF. Here the CDR3 DNA reads TGTGCCAGCAGTGAGAGACACCAGGGTTATGAGCAGTTCTTC.

The genes are TRBV12-3 or TRBV12-4 and TRBJ2-1; TRBD1 matches 8 bases. The V and J ends lost 6 bases and 10 bases, in that order; junction bases with no gene match: 5. The CDR3 runs to 12 residues. The CDR3 sequence is CASSPTGVEQFF. CDR3 DNA: TGTGCCAGCAGCCCGACAGGGGTAGAGCAGTTCTTC.

The chain carries TRBV24-1 and TRBJ1-2; D is unclear. Trimming cost V 3 bases and J 2 bases, with 15 bases left between them. CDR3 length: 16 amino acids. Germline CDR1 is KGHDR and CDR2 is SFDVKD. CDR3 loop: CATSDTRGSSNYGYTF. CDR3 nucleotides: TGTGCCACCAGTGATACCCGAGGGTCCTCAAACTATGGCTACACCTTC.